This passage covers 8 T cell receptor beta chains from one sample sequenced in a study of T cells after yellow fever vaccination. Using its own MiXCR run on the 5' RACE reads, TCRdb lists one record per CDR3 protein. The sample holds a few hundred thousand distinct CDR3 sequences, less than 20% seen once. The starting material was PBMCs, obtained less than 6 days after the first yellow fever vaccination. These receptors all come from a man aged 18 to 29 who received the YFV17D yellow fever vaccine.

The chain employs TRBV14 and TRBJ1-4; D perhaps matches TRBD1 (6 bases). The V gene's germline CDR1 is SGHDN and CDR2 FVKESK. The CDR3 consists of 18 residues. V was pared by 0 bases and J by 5 bases, with 19 bases between. CDR3 DNA sequence: TGTGCCAGCAGCCAAGACCCACCTCAGAGGGGGATAAATGAAAAACTGTTTTTT. Amino acids: CASSQDPPQRGINEKLFF.

This clonotype came up a few times. The V gene is TRBV7-6, the J gene TRBJ2-1, with 9 bases fitting TRBD2. The CDR3 covers 17 residues. Germline CDR1 SGHVS, CDR2 FNYEAQ. Trimming took 5 bases from V and 5 from J; bases not matched to a gene: 13. The CDR3 loop is CASSTSIAGATNNEQFF. The CDR3 DNA sequence: TGTGCCAGCAGCACCTCGATAGCGGGGGCCACGAACAATGAGCAGTTCTTC.

This chain uses TRBV28 with TRBJ2-3; the match to TRBD1 covers 7 bases. The CDR3 is 16 amino acids. Per the germline V gene, CDR1 is MDHEN and CDR2 is SYDVKM. Trimming cost V 5 bases and J 0 bases; bases outside gene matches: 8. This CDR3 is CASSIPGTASTDTQYF. The CDR3 DNA reads as TGTGCCAGCAGTATACCGGGGACAGCTAGCACAGATACGCAGTATTTT.

This clonotype was counted a few times. The V and J genes are TRBV20-1 and TRBJ1-5, with 8 bases lining up with TRBD1. This CDR3 spans 16 amino acids. Germline CDR1 DFQATT, CDR2 SNEGSKA (reference sequence). Trimming at V came to 5 bases and at J to 1 base, leaving 10 bases not matched to a gene. Here the CDR3 DNA reads TGCAGTGCTCGGATTCCTTGGGACAGGAGCAATCAGCCCCAGCATTTT. It yields the protein CSARIPWDRSNQPQHF.

This clonotype turned up a few times. The genes are TRBV4-3 and TRBJ2-1; perhaps TRBD1 as D (5 bases). V was clipped by 0 bases and J by 6 bases, with 12 bases between them. The length of the CDR3 is 15 residues. Germline-derived CDR1 and CDR2 are LGHNA and YSLEER. DNA for the CDR3: TGCGCCAGCAGCCAAGACGGAAACAGGCTCAATGAGCAGTTCTTC. Its protein is CASSQDGNRLNEQFF.

This chain joins TRBV20-1 and TRBJ2-5; 8 bases align to TRBD2. With V trimmed by 3 bases and J by 0 bases, 12 bases remained unmatched. This CDR3 has 17 residues. Per the germline V gene, CDR1 is DFQATT and CDR2 is SNEGSKA (reference sequence). The CDR3 spells CSASLRGAFLYQETQYF. The CDR3 DNA is TGCAGTGCTAGCCTGCGGGGGGCCTTTTTGTACCAAGAGACCCAGTACTTC.

V and J are TRBV4-3 and TRBJ2-1, with TRBD2 as a possible D gene (5 bases). The CDR3 sequence is 14 residues long. The V end lost 3 bases, the J end lost 9 bases, and 15 bases lay between the germline ends. The V gene's germline CDR1 is LGHNA and CDR2 YSLEER. The CDR3 bases are TGCGCCAGCAGCCAGGGCAGAGGGCTCGGTGAGCAGTTCTTC. Its translation is CASSQGRGLGEQFF.

J is TRBJ1-1 and V is TRBV12-3 or TRBV12-4, with TRBD1 as a possible D gene (5 bases). V was clipped by 5 bases and J by 6 bases, with 16 bases between them. The length of the CDR3 is 14 residues. The CDR3: CASSPPGGIAEAFF. The CDR3 region has the DNA TGTGCCAGCAGTCCCCCCGGGGGTATCGCTGAAGCTTTCTTT.